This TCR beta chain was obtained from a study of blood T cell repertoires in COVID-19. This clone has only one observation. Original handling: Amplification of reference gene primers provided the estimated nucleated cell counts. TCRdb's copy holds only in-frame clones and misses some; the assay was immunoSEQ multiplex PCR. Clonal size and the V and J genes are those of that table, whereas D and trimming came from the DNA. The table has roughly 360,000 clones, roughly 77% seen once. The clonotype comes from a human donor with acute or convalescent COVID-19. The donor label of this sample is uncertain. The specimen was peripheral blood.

CDR3 sequence reads: CASSLTSGRGNEQFF. CDR3 nucleotides: TGTGCCAGCTCACTTACTAGCGGGAGAGGAAATGAGCAGTTCTTC. The chain couples TRBV18 to TRBJ2-1; the match to TRBD2 covers 11 bases. In germline, CDR1 is KGHSH, CDR2 LQKENI. The CDR3 is 15 residues long. Trimming took 4 bases from V and 7 from J; bases not matched to a gene: 6.